Listed here are 29 T cell receptor beta chains from one sample, sequenced in a study of spatial heterogeneity in lung cancer. TCRdb recomputed calls from the 5' RACE reads with MiXCR, one row per CDR3 protein. Of 20,000 to 25,000 distinct CDR3 sequences in the sample, around 4.6% were seen once. Specified time point: sample taken at primary tumor resection. This specimen consisted of PBMCs, obtained at surgery. These receptors all stem from a male donor with early-stage non-small cell lung cancer.

This clonotype was seen many times. This rearrangement joins TRBV24-1 to TRBJ2-2, with a tentative D call TRBD1 (6 bases). There are 15 residues in the CDR3. V was trimmed by 9 bases and J by 0 bases, leaving 13 bases between them. Per the germline V gene, CDR1 is KGHDR and CDR2 is SFDVKD. The CDR3 spells CATDADRPNTGELFF. In DNA form, the CDR3 reads TGTGCCACCGACGCAGACAGGCCGAACACCGGGGAGCTGTTTTTT.

The J gene is TRBJ2-3, the V gene TRBV11-3, with D uncertain. CDR3 length equals 14 residues. The V gene lost 3 bases and the J gene lost 6 bases, with 13 bases spanning the gap. Looked up from germline, CDR1 is SGHNT and CDR2 is YENEEA. The CDR3 spells CASSLDPNSDTQYF. The DNA for the CDR3 is TGTGCCAGCAGCTTGGACCCCAATTCCGATACGCAGTATTTT. Full variable domain (missing parts from reference TRBV11-3 and TRBJ2-3): EAGVVQSPRYKIIEKKQPVAFWCNPISGHNTLYWYLQNLGQGPELLIRYENEEAVDDSQLPKDRFSAERLKGVDSTLKIQPAELGDSAVYLCASSLDPNSDTQYFGPGTRLTVL.

V and J are TRBV6-5 and TRBJ2-3; D is perhaps TRBD2 (6 bases). Germline values: CDR1 MNHEY, CDR2 SVGAGI. V was cut by 6 bases and J by 0 bases, with 10 bases left in between. CDR3 length: 14 residues. The CDR3 DNA follows: TGTGCCAGCAGAGAAGCGGGTAGCACAGATACGCAGTATTTT. It yields the protein CASREAGSTDTQYF.

J is TRBJ2-1 and V is TRBV13; 9 bases fit TRBD2. Unmatched junction bases numbered 0, after V lost 2 bases and J lost 7 bases. CDR3 length: 13 residues. Germline V CDR1 and CDR2: PRHDT, FYEKMQ (reference sequence). The CDR3 coding sequence is TGTGCCAGCAGCTTAACTAGCGGGAATGAGCAGTTCTTC. It specifies CASSLTSGNEQFF.

Only a few counts were recorded for this clonotype. The rearrangement uses TRBV5-1 and TRBJ1-3; TRBD1 matches 7 bases. The CDR3 length is 16 residues. V shed 0 bases, J shed 3 bases, and the junction held 6 bases outside the gene matches. Germline V gives CDR1 SGHRS, CDR2 YFSETQ. The CDR3 nucleotides are TGCGCCAGCAGCTTGGTACCGCAGGGGGTTGGAAACACCATATATTTT. Residues: CASSLVPQGVGNTIYF.

At least ten counts were recorded for this clonotype. The genes are TRBV3-1 and TRBJ2-3; 8 bases agree with TRBD1. In germline, CDR1 is LGHDT, CDR2 YNNKEL (reference sequence). The CDR3 consists of 16 residues. V shed 5 bases and J 0 bases; nucleotides not matched to a gene: 7. The CDR3 region is CASSERTGSSTDTQYF. DNA for the CDR3: TGTGCCAGCAGCGAGAGGACAGGGTCTAGCACAGATACGCAGTATTTT.

This clonotype rates as medium-sized. The DNA for the CDR3 is TGTGCCAGCAGCACGTCCCGGACAGGGGAAGAGACCCAGTACTTC. Its protein product is CASSTSRTGEETQYF. This sequence joins TRBV7-9 and TRBJ2-5; 9 nucleotides agree with TRBD1. This CDR3 has 15 amino acids. CDR1 is SEHNR and CDR2 is FQNEAQ in the germline V gene (reference sequence). Trimming cost V 5 bases and J 3 bases; bases outside gene matches: 7.

This clonotype ranks as medium-sized. The rearrangement joins TRBV5-4 to TRBJ2-7; 7 nucleotides match TRBD1. The CDR3 is 17 amino acids. CDR1 SGHNT and CDR2 YYREEE come from the germline V gene (reference sequence). Germline trimming cut 5 bases from V and 1 base from J; bases unmatched to any gene: 15. CDR3: CASSPQRTGQKSYEQYF. The CDR3 DNA reads as TGTGCCAGCAGTCCTCAACGTACGGGACAGAAATCCTACGAGCAGTACTTC.

This clonotype was detected many times. The V call is TRBV13, the J call TRBJ2-5; D is undetermined. The germline V and J ends were trimmed by 5 bases and 4 bases, with 14 bases remaining between them. CDR1 and CDR2 (germline): PRHDT, FYEKMQ (reference sequence). CDR3 length: 14 amino acids. CDR3 protein: CASSPAPPAETQYF. DNA of the CDR3: TGTGCCAGCAGCCCTGCCCCCCCCGCAGAGACCCAGTACTTC.

At least ten counts were recorded for this clonotype. CDR3 sequence (DNA): TGTGCCAGCTCACGGGGAGAATATCAGCCCCAGCATTTT. Translated: CASSRGEYQPQHF. V gene TRBV18 combines with J gene TRBJ1-5; no clear D. The germline V gene has CDR1 KGHSH and CDR2 LQKENI. The CDR3 spans 13 residues. The V end was cut by 4 bases, the J end by 5 bases, with 9 bases between.

In this sample, this clonotype turned up many times. This chain uses TRBV5-1 with TRBJ1-1; D is unresolved. This CDR3 contains 14 residues. With 5 bases removed from V and 0 bases from J, the gap between germline ends came to 11 bases. The germline V gene has CDR1 SGHRS and CDR2 YFSETQ. The CDR3 protein is CASSTHRVNTEAFF. CDR3 coding DNA: TGCGCCAGCAGTACCCATAGGGTGAACACTGAAGCTTTCTTT. Supplemented by reference TRBV5-1 and TRBJ1-1, the full variable domain reads KAGVTQTPRYLIKTRGQQVTLSCSPISGHRSVSWYQQTPGQGLQFLFEYFSETQRNKGNFPGRFSGRQFSNSRSEMNVSTLELGDSALYLCASSTHRVNTEAFFGQGTRLTVV.

At least ten counts were recorded for this clonotype. V gene TRBV7-3 combines with J gene TRBJ2-1, with 8 nucleotides matching TRBD2. This CDR3 comprises 14 residues. CDR1 and CDR2 (germline): SGHTA, FQGTGA. The trim removed 5 bases at V and 9 bases at J, leaving 9 bases unmatched. The CDR3 reads CASSKSGGSTEQFF. The CDR3 DNA follows: TGTGCCAGCAGCAAAAGCGGGGGCTCGACTGAGCAGTTCTTC.

This clonotype has a count of ten or more. This chain connects TRBV12-3 or TRBV12-4 to TRBJ2-7, with D possibly matching TRBD2 (5 bases). The CDR3 loop spans 14 amino acids. Trimming pared 6 bases from V and 0 bases from J, leaving 12 bases between. The CDR3 sequence is CASRASIISYEQYF. CDR3 DNA sequence: TGTGCCAGCAGAGCTAGCATCATCTCCTACGAGCAGTACTTC.

This clonotype was counted ten times or more. The CDR3: CASSYIRTGGLYEQYF. For the CDR3, the DNA is TGTGCCAGCAGTTACATCAGGACAGGGGGCCTATACGAGCAGTACTTC. V and J are TRBV6-5 and TRBJ2-7; 11 bases line up with TRBD1. V shed 2 bases and J 4 bases; nucleotides not matched to a gene: 7. The CDR3 is 16 residues long. Germline CDR1 is MNHEY and CDR2 is SVGAGI.

About this clonotype: A much larger clone is a single base away; this may be a read error. The chain combines TRBV6-6 with TRBJ2-1; D gene unclear. The V end was cut by 5 bases, the J end by 0 bases, with 14 bases between. Germline V CDR1 and CDR2: MNHNY, SVGAGI (reference sequence). This CDR3 has 16 amino acids. CDR3 nucleotides: TGTGCCAGCAGTCTTGGTGAACAGAGCTCCTACAATGAGCAGTTCTTC. The encoded protein is CASSLGEQSSYNEQFF.

This clonotype was recorded many times. This rearrangement joins TRBV6-2 or TRBV6-3 to TRBJ2-4, with D possibly matching TRBD1 (5 bases). Looked up from germline, CDR1 is MNHEY and CDR2 is SVGEGT. Deletions cut 2 bases from V and 0 bases from J, with 14 bases between. The CDR3 runs 17 residues. This CDR3 reads CASSYGWGSRAKNIQYF. The CDR3 nucleotides read TGTGCCAGCAGTTACGGGTGGGGCAGTAGAGCCAAAAACATTCAGTACTTC.

This clonotype has at least ten counts. The chain combines TRBV27 with TRBJ2-1; D is possibly TRBD1 (5 bases). CDR1 MNHEY and CDR2 SMNVEV come from the germline V gene (reference sequence). The CDR3 loop spans 13 amino acids. V gave up 2 bases and J gave up 9 bases, with 11 bases separating them. This CDR3 reads CASSLKGKGEQFF. CDR3 DNA sequence: TGTGCCAGCAGTTTAAAGGGGAAGGGTGAGCAGTTCTTC.

The gene calls are TRBV30 and TRBJ2-5; TRBD2 is a possible D gene (5 bases). In germline, CDR1 is GTSNPN, CDR2 SVGIG (reference sequence). The CDR3 covers 18 residues. The V end was cut by 2 bases, the J end by 0 bases, with 22 bases between. This CDR3 is CAWSSWGEFTADQETQYF. CDR3 sequence (DNA): TGTGCCTGGAGTTCCTGGGGAGAGTTTACGGCAGACCAAGAGACCCAGTACTTC. The full variable domain, rest sourced from reference TRBV30 and TRBJ2-5, is SQTIHQWPATLVQPVGSPLSLECTVEGTSNPNLYWYRQAAGRGLQLLFYSVGIGQISSEVPQNLSASRPQDRQFILSSKKLLLSDSGFYLCAWSSWGEFTADQETQYFGPGTRLLVL.

This clonotype qualifies as medium-sized (0.01 to 0.1%). V gene TRBV5-1 combines with J gene TRBJ1-1; 7 bases agree with TRBD1. Germline V gene lookup returns CDR1 SGHRS and CDR2 YFSETQ. The CDR3 has 15 residues. Unmatched junction bases numbered 6, after V lost 3 bases and J lost 1 base. In nucleotides, the CDR3 is TGCGCCAGCAGCTCCTACGGGGACAGGAACACTGAAGCTTTCTTT. It is translated as CASSSYGDRNTEAFF.

This clonotype was seen repeatedly, ten times or more. This sequence joins TRBV4-1 and TRBJ2-3; D unresolved. Germline V gene data show CDR1 as MGHRA and CDR2 as YSYEKL. V lost 0 bases and J 2 bases, leaving 9 bases between the germline ends. The CDR3 sequence is 15 residues long. The CDR3 coding sequence is TGCGCCAGCAGCCAAGAGAAGGCCCCCACAGATACGCAGTATTTT. Translated, it gives CASSQEKAPTDTQYF.

This clonotype has ten or more counts. The chain combines TRBV27 with TRBJ2-1; no reliable D call. V was trimmed by 2 bases and J by 6 bases, leaving 11 bases between them. Germline V lookup: CDR1 MNHEY, CDR2 SMNVEV (reference sequence). This CDR3 has 14 residues. The CDR3 reads CASSLSRALNEQFF. The CDR3 DNA sequence: TGTGCCAGCAGTTTAAGTAGGGCCCTCAATGAGCAGTTCTTC.

The table lists this clonotype with many counts. This chain joins TRBV7-3 and TRBJ1-1; D gene ambiguous. Looked up from germline, CDR1 is SGHTA and CDR2 is FQGTGA. V lost 6 bases and J 6 bases, leaving 14 bases between the germline ends. The CDR3 covers 13 residues. CDR3 DNA: TGTGCCAGCAGTTCGGCCCGGTTAGCTGAAGCTTTCTTT. This translates into CASSSARLAEAFF.

This clonotype was picked up many times. The J gene is TRBJ2-1, the V gene TRBV27, with 11 bases fitting TRBD2. With V trimmed by 3 bases and J by 13 bases, 8 bases remained unmatched. This CDR3 has 14 amino acids. Germline V lookup: CDR1 MNHEY, CDR2 SMNVEV (reference sequence). The CDR3 reads CASSFGTSGGRQFF. DNA for the CDR3: TGTGCCAGCAGTTTTGGGACTAGCGGAGGGAGACAGTTCTTC.

This clonotype was recorded many times. V usage is TRBV20-1 and J usage is TRBJ2-3; D unclear. Deletions cut 2 bases from V and 0 bases from J, with 12 bases between. CDR3 length equals 15 residues. From germline, CDR1 is DFQATT and CDR2 SNEGSKA (reference sequence). The CDR3 bases are TGCAGTGCTAGACCCCGAGGAGTTAGCACAGATACGCAGTATTTT. It encodes CSARPRGVSTDTQYF.

The chain uses TRBV20-1 and TRBJ1-5; D uncertain. The CDR3 extends over 16 amino acids. Trimming shortened V by 2 bases and J by 4 bases, and 18 bases separated the two germline ends. Germline CDR1 is DFQATT and CDR2 is SNEGSKA (reference sequence). The CDR3 here is CSARNLGDAGNQPQHF. Written as DNA, the CDR3 is TGCAGTGCTAGAAACTTGGGTGATGCGGGGAATCAGCCCCAGCATTTT.

This clonotype showed up just once. The rearrangement joins TRBV12-3 or TRBV12-4 to TRBJ2-1; the match to TRBD2 covers 8 bases. The CDR3 is made up of 14 amino acids. Trimming removed 8 bases from V and 4 bases from J; junction bases left unmatched: 7. CDR3 region: CASGGLADYNEQFF. DNA for the CDR3: TGTGCCAGCGGCGGACTAGCCGATTACAATGAGCAGTTCTTC.

This clonotype was seen repeatedly, ten times or more. The chain carries TRBV20-1 and TRBJ2-5; no clear D gene. The CDR3 extends over 12 amino acids. In germline, CDR1 is DFQATT, CDR2 SNEGSKA (reference sequence). Trimming removed 6 bases at V and 0 bases at J, with 8 bases between. For the CDR3, the DNA is TGCAGTGCCCCTGACTACCAAGAGACCCAGTACTTC. It yields the protein CSAPDYQETQYF.

This clonotype was seen many times. The chain links TRBV7-2 to TRBJ2-1; TRBD2 matches 9 bases. The CDR3 has 16 residues. V lost 6 bases to trimming and J lost 2 bases; unmatched junction nucleotides: 8. CDR1 SGHTA and CDR2 FQGNSA come from the germline V gene. The DNA for the CDR3 is TGTGCCAGCAGTCAGCAGGCGGGGGGGCCCTACAATGAGCAGTTCTTC. Translation gives CASSQQAGGPYNEQFF.

This clonotype was seen ten or more times. The rearrangement links TRBV28 to TRBJ1-6; 9 bases map to TRBD1. V lost 8 bases and J lost 9; bases outside the gene matches: 11. The germline CDR1 and CDR2 sequences are MDHEN and SYDVKM. CDR3 length: 15 residues. CDR3 sequence reads: CASCTNRGRSSPLHF. In nucleotides, the CDR3 is TGTGCCAGCTGCACCAACAGGGGGCGGAGTTCACCCCTCCACTTT.